Shown below are 18 T cell receptor beta chains from a single sample sequenced in a study of human T cells and chemical hapten exposure. Via MiXCR, TCRdb re-called the RACE reads, giving one row per CDR3 protein. The sample lists around 50,000 distinct CDR3 sequences, around 9.3% occurring once. Time point given: patch test 1, 2 weeks after DPC sensitization. This sample's treatment: therapeutic diphenylcyclopropenone sensitization with weekly scalp DPC. The sample was whole blood, taken in connection with sensitization to the hapten diphenylcyclopropenone (DPC). Receptors were obtained from a woman aged 35 to 49 with alopecia areata. Some clones in this sample may be carry-over from other donors' samples.

This clonotype was counted at least ten times. This rearrangement joins TRBV7-8 to TRBJ2-1; no clear D gene. Germline loops: CDR1 SGHVS, CDR2 FQNEAQ. The CDR3 consists of 13 residues. V shed 7 bases and J shed 5 bases, with 12 bases lying between them. CDR3 nucleotide sequence: TGTGCCAGCACCTTTATCCGGGACAATGAGCAGTTCTTC. Its translation is CASTFIRDNEQFF.

A word on this clonotype: With a much larger clone just one base away, this may be a read error. Here the CDR3 omits its conserved ending phenylalanine or tryptophan, so a read error is the likely source. The chain couples TRBV2 to TRBJ1-1; possibly TRBD1 for D (6 bases). The CDR3 extends over 15 amino acids. Trimming removed 6 bases at V and 2 bases at J, with 16 bases between. Germline CDR1 SNHLY, CDR2 FYNNEI. CDR3 in DNA: TGTGCCAGCAGAAGCAGAAGGACAGCCAACACTGAAGCTTTCTCT. It specifies CASRSRRTANTEAFS.

This clonotype turned up a few times. The CDR3 spells CASSQRGKNYEQYF. Here the CDR3 DNA reads TGTGCCAGCAGCCAACGCGGAAAAAACTACGAGCAGTACTTC. The V gene is TRBV4-2, the J gene TRBJ2-7; D uncertain. V lost 2 bases and J 3 bases, leaving 11 bases between the germline ends. CDR1 LGHNA and CDR2 YNFKEQ come from the germline V gene. This CDR3 contains 14 residues.

This clonotype was counted a few times. The rearrangement uses TRBV4-1 and TRBJ2-7, with 7 positions matching TRBD2. The V segment lost 0 bases and the J segment 1 base; nucleotides outside the gene matches: 6. The CDR3 contains 16 residues. The germline gives CDR1 MGHRA, CDR2 YSYEKL. This CDR3 is CASSQDGDYGSYEQYF. CDR3 nucleotides: TGCGCCAGCAGCCAAGACGGGGACTACGGGTCCTACGAGCAGTACTTC.

In its sample, this clonotype ranks as medium-sized. The chain combines TRBV12-3 or TRBV12-4 with TRBJ2-3; D is unresolved. There are 13 residues in the CDR3. Trimming left V 6 bases short and J 5 bases short, with 12 bases between. CDR3 protein: CASSMTDGDTQYF. The CDR3 nucleotides read TGTGCCAGCAGCATGACCGACGGAGATACGCAGTATTTT.

This clonotype was detected only a few times. This chain connects TRBV4-2 to TRBJ2-7; unclear D gene. Germline V gene lookup returns CDR1 LGHNA and CDR2 YNFKEQ. V lost 0 bases and J 3 bases, leaving 6 bases between the germline ends. This CDR3 is 13 amino acids long. This chain's CDR3 is CASSQEHFYEQYF. The DNA of the CDR3 is TGTGCCAGCAGCCAAGAGCATTTCTACGAGCAGTACTTC.

In this sample, this clonotype turned up many times. The chain uses TRBV6-6 and TRBJ1-2, with 7 bases identical to TRBD1. This CDR3 is 12 amino acids long. Unmatched junction bases numbered 0, after V lost 5 bases and J lost 3 bases. Germline CDR1 MNHNY, CDR2 SVGAGI (reference sequence). As DNA, the CDR3 is TGTGCCAGCAGTCAGGGGGACTATGGCTACACCTTC. This codes for CASSQGDYGYTF.

This clonotype was recorded many times. This rearrangement joins TRBV30 to TRBJ1-2, with 10 positions matching TRBD1. The CDR3 is 17 amino acids. Looked up from germline, CDR1 is GTSNPN and CDR2 is SVGIG (reference sequence). V was pared by 3 bases and J by 3 bases, with 13 bases of the junction left unmatched. CDR3 DNA sequence: TGTGCCTGGAGGCTGACAGGGGGCGATAGGGGTTACTATGGCTACACCTTC. Residues: CAWRLTGGDRGYYGYTF.

In this sample, this clonotype turned up many times. This chain joins TRBV16 and TRBJ1-6, with TRBD1 matching over 8 bases. This CDR3 region has 14 residues. V trimming: 6 bases; J trimming: 10 bases; junction bases outside the gene matches: 8. Germline V CDR1 and CDR2: KGHSY, FQNENV. CDR3 loop: CASRPQGAGSPLHF. The CDR3 nucleotides are TGTGCCAGCAGACCCCAGGGGGCAGGGTCACCCCTCCACTTT.

This clonotype came up many times. The chain combines TRBV7-9 with TRBJ1-5; D gene uncertain. The germline gives CDR1 SEHNR, CDR2 FQNEAQ (reference sequence). This CDR3 is built from 15 residues. With 1 base removed from V and 1 base from J, the gap between germline ends came to 8 bases. Here the CDR3 reads CASSLGSGSNQPQHF. The CDR3 bases are TGTGCCAGCAGCTTAGGGTCCGGGAGCAATCAGCCCCAGCATTTT.

This sequence joins TRBV10-3 and TRBJ2-7, with TRBD2 identical over 8 bases. Germline loops: CDR1 ENHRY, CDR2 SYGVKD. The CDR3 runs 13 residues. Losses at the gene ends were 6 bases for V and 3 bases for J; bases not matched to a gene: 4. CDR3 in DNA: TGTGCCATCAGCCGACTAGCGAGCTACGAGCAGTACTTC. As protein: CAISRLASYEQYF.

This clonotype was observed many times. V and J are TRBV3-1 and TRBJ2-7; TRBD1 might be the D (5 bases). Trimming stripped 1 base from V and 4 bases from J, with 11 bases between. The CDR3 is made up of 14 amino acids. Germline V gene sequence: CDR1 LGHDT, CDR2 YNNKEL (reference sequence). CDR3 protein: CASSQGKGPYEQYF. As DNA, the CDR3 is TGTGCCAGCAGCCAAGGGAAGGGGCCGTACGAGCAGTACTTC.

This clonotype was detected ten times or more. J is TRBJ1-5 and V is TRBV12-3 or TRBV12-4; 8 positions match TRBD1. The CDR3 has 18 residues. V was pared by 0 bases and J by 6 bases, with 13 bases of the junction left unmatched. The CDR3 sequence is CASSLAPSRQGAGQPQHF. The DNA for the CDR3 is TGTGCCAGCAGTTTAGCCCCCTCCCGCCAGGGGGCTGGTCAGCCCCAGCATTTT.

This clonotype occurred many times. J is TRBJ1-4 and V is TRBV18, with D tentatively TRBD1 (6 bases). V was cut by 2 bases and J by 4 bases, with 8 bases left in between. Germline CDR1 KGHSH, CDR2 LQKENI. The length of the CDR3 is 14 residues. CDR3 sequence: CASSPGQINEKLFF. The CDR3, as DNA: TGTGCCAGCTCACCAGGACAGATTAATGAAAAACTGTTTTTT.

The chain has TRBV4-3 and TRBJ2-7, with 10 bases aligning to TRBD2. Germline-derived CDR1 and CDR2 are LGHNA and YSLEER. The junction had 4 bases not matched to a gene; V was cut back by 1 base and J by 4 bases. The CDR3 consists of 15 residues. The CDR3 reads CASSQVSTSGYEQYF. As DNA, the CDR3 is TGCGCCAGCAGCCAAGTTTCGACTAGCGGGTACGAGCAGTACTTC.

This clonotype was seen at least ten times. The J gene is TRBJ2-2, the V gene TRBV15; D not certain. Germline loops: CDR1 LNHNV, CDR2 YYDKDF (reference sequence). The V gene lost 1 base and the J gene lost 6 bases, with 3 bases spanning the gap. The CDR3 sequence is 12 residues long. CDR3: CATSRGPGELFF. DNA of the CDR3: TGTGCCACCAGCAGAGGACCCGGGGAGCTGTTTTTT.

Comment on this clonotype: Given a much more abundant clone one base away, this may be a read error. The rearrangement links TRBV7-9 to TRBJ1-1; D is uncertain. Trimming cost V 6 bases and J 6 bases, with 11 bases left between them. The CDR3 is 12 amino acids. The germline V gene encodes CDR1 SEHNR and CDR2 FQNEAQ (reference sequence). The CDR3 spells CASRYLGSEAFF. The CDR3 bases are TGTGCCAGCAGATATTTAGGCTCTGAAGCTTTCTTT. The whole variable domain, filled in from reference TRBV7-9 and TRBJ1-1, reads DTGVSQNPRHKITKRGQNVTFRCDPISEHNRLYWYRQTLGQGPEFLTYFQNEAQLEKSRLLSDRFSAERPKGSFSTLEIQRTEQGDSAMYLCASRYLGSEAFFGQGTRLTVV.

This clonotype has ten or more counts. V usage is TRBV7-8 and J usage is TRBJ2-2, with D perhaps matching TRBD1 (5 bases). Germline CDR1 reads SGHVS; CDR2 reads FQNEAQ. The V end lost 8 bases, the J end lost 6 bases, and 16 bases lay between the germline ends. CDR3 length: 14 residues. CDR3 in DNA: TGTGCCAGCGCCACCAATTTGGGGCCCGGGGAGCTGTTTTTT. It is translated as CASATNLGPGELFF.